The 20 T cell receptor beta chains in this list originate from one sample, sequenced in a study of T cell changes during pregnancy in multiple sclerosis. The assay was immunoSEQ multiplex PCR, and TCRdb's table has in-frame clones only and misses some. The sample carries 40,000 to 60,000 clones, roughly 95% recorded once. The sequencing used CD4+ T cells from peripheral blood mononuclear cells, collected in the third trimester of pregnancy. These receptors all come from a female donor with multiple sclerosis, enrolled in a pregnancy study.

The genes are TRBV4-1 and TRBJ2-5; D may be TRBD1 (6 bases). Germline V CDR1 and CDR2: MGHRA, YSYEKL. Trimming shortened V by 3 bases and J by 4 bases, and 15 bases separated the two germline ends. The length of the CDR3 is 15 residues. Written as DNA, the CDR3 is TGCGCCAGCAGCCAGACCTCAGGGGAAAGAGAGACCCAGTACTTC. Translation: CASSQTSGERETQYF.

V and J are TRBV7-9 and TRBJ2-5, with D possibly being TRBD1 (6 bases). Trimming took 3 bases from V and 5 from J, leaving 19 bases between them. This CDR3 has 16 amino acids. Germline V gene lookup returns CDR1 SEHNR and CDR2 FQNEAQ (reference sequence). In DNA form, the CDR3 reads TGTGCCAGCAGCTTTCAACAAAGACAGGCTGGGGAGACCCAGTACTTC. It yields the protein CASSFQQRQAGETQYF.

The chain combines TRBV11-3 with TRBJ2-1; 7 nucleotides line up with TRBD1. The CDR3 has 15 amino acids. Germline assignment: CDR1 SGHNT and CDR2 YENEEA. V gave up 0 bases and J gave up 9 bases; unmatched junction bases: 8. In DNA form, the CDR3 reads TGTGCCAGCAGCTTAGATATCACAGGGGTCACTGAGCAGTTCTTC. It is translated as CASSLDITGVTEQFF.

This clone has only a few counts. The same CDR3 can be traced to other DNA sequences in this sample. The chain employs TRBV6-1 and TRBJ2-7; D is unclear. The CDR3 is 11 residues long. CDR1 is MNHNS, CDR2 SASEGT, per germline. Trimming shortened V by 6 bases and J by 3 bases, and 6 bases separated the two germline ends. The DNA for the CDR3 is TGTGCCAGCAGGAGAGACTACGAGCAGTACTTC. Its translation: CASRRDYEQYF.

The chain combines TRBV19 with TRBJ2-1; 11 bases line up with TRBD2. CDR1 and CDR2 from the germline V gene are LNHDA and SQIVND (reference sequence). V lost 7 bases, J lost 2 bases, and 7 bases stayed unmatched. This CDR3 is built from 16 residues. The CDR3 spells CASIPTSGVAYNEQFF. The CDR3 region has the DNA TGTGCCAGTATCCCGACTAGCGGGGTGGCCTACAATGAGCAGTTCTTC.

The table lists this clone with a few counts. This chain connects TRBV4-3 to TRBJ2-2; D not resolved. The CDR3 extends over 15 amino acids. Trimming stripped 4 bases from V and 4 bases from J, with 13 bases between. Germline lookup yields CDR1 LGHNA and CDR2 YSLEER. Written as DNA, the CDR3 is TGCGCCAGCAGCCCTTATTTTCCCGGCACCGGGGAGCTGTTTTTT. It specifies CASSPYFPGTGELFF.

The J gene is TRBJ1-5, the V gene TRBV30, with 8 bases that match TRBD1. This CDR3 has 15 amino acids. Germline V gene lookup returns CDR1 GTSNPN and CDR2 SVGIG (reference sequence). With 3 bases clipped from V and 6 bases from J, the junction kept 10 bases outside the gene matches. The CDR3 region has the DNA TGTGCCTGGAGCCCTCCGGACAGGGTGCTTCAGCCCCAGCATTTT. Protein sequence: CAWSPPDRVLQPQHF.

The chain joins TRBV18 to TRBJ2-5; 10 bases are shared with TRBD1. This CDR3 is 15 amino acids long. CDR1 is KGHSH, CDR2 LQKENI, per germline. Unmatched junction bases numbered 5, after V lost 4 bases and J lost 3 bases. The CDR3 DNA reads as TGTGCCAGCTCACGACGCGGGACAGGGGAAGAGACCCAGTACTTC. It yields the protein CASSRRGTGEETQYF.

The chain carries TRBV19 and TRBJ2-1, with TRBD2 identical over 11 bases. CDR1 and CDR2 from the germline V gene are LNHDA and SQIVND (reference sequence). CDR3 length equals 16 residues. After removal of 8 bases from V and 1 base from J, the junction contained 7 bases not matched to a gene. CDR3 nucleotide sequence: TGTGCCAGTTACCCTATAGCGGGGGGGTCCTACAATGAGCAGTTCTTC. Amino acid sequence: CASYPIAGGSYNEQFF.

This clone was observed a single time. The V and J genes are TRBV7-9 and TRBJ2-3, with 8 bases that match TRBD2. The CDR3 has 17 amino acids. CDR1 and CDR2 (germline): SEHNR, FQNEAQ (reference sequence). The V and J ends lost 5 bases and 5 bases, in that order; junction bases with no gene match: 15. CDR3 nucleotides: TGTGCCAGCAGCGCTGGTCGATTCACGGGGGGGAAAGATACGCAGTATTTT. Translation: CASSAGRFTGGKDTQYF.

The chain joins TRBV6-1 to TRBJ1-1; D ambiguous. Trimming left V 0 bases short and J 11 bases short, with 13 bases between. The CDR3 is 13 amino acids. Germline CDR1 is MNHNS and CDR2 is SASEGT. The DNA for the CDR3 is TGTGCCAGCAGTGAAGCGCGGGCCGTGTGGGCTTTCTTT. It is translated as CASSEARAVWAFF.

The genes are TRBV4-2 and TRBJ2-3, with a weak D call TRBD2 (6 bases). The CDR3 covers 19 residues. V lost 1 base, J lost 2 bases, and 22 bases lay in between. Germline CDR1 LGHNA, CDR2 YNFKEQ. The CDR3 protein is CASSQGGALGGGLTDTQYF. DNA for the CDR3: TGTGCCAGCAGCCAAGGTGGGGCCCTTGGGGGAGGTCTCACAGATACGCAGTATTTT.

The CDR3 sequence is CASSLRGGRGSPLHF. CDR3 in DNA: TGTGCCAGCAGCTTAAGGGGGGGGCGAGGCTCACCCCTCCACTTT. This chain connects TRBV9 to TRBJ1-6; tentative D call: TRBD1 (6 bases). Trimming took off 4 bases at V and 10 bases at J, with 18 bases between the two ends. The CDR3 is 15 residues long. Germline V gene data show CDR1 as SGDLS and CDR2 as YYNGEE.

The chain carries TRBV28 and TRBJ1-3; TRBD1 matches 8 bases. With V trimmed by 5 bases and J by 3 bases, 3 bases remained unmatched. Germline V lookup: CDR1 MDHEN, CDR2 SYDVKM. CDR3 length: 14 amino acids. CDR3 in DNA: TGTGCCAGCAGTGAGGGACAGGTTGGAAACACCATATATTTT. This translates into CASSEGQVGNTIYF.

This clone showed up just once. V gene TRBV9 combines with J gene TRBJ2-3, with D uncertain. The germline V gene encodes CDR1 SGDLS and CDR2 YYNGEE. With 0 bases removed from V and 4 bases from J, the gap between germline ends came to 6 bases. This CDR3 spans 13 amino acids. The CDR3 loop reads CASSVGAPDTQYF. The CDR3 nucleotides are TGTGCCAGCAGCGTAGGGGCGCCAGATACGCAGTATTTT.

The chain carries TRBV7-2 and TRBJ2-2; D possibly corresponds to TRBD2 (6 bases). Germline CDR1 is SGHTA and CDR2 is FQGNSA. V gave up 5 bases and J gave up 2 bases, with 12 bases separating them. There are 15 residues in the CDR3. Here the CDR3 reads CASSPTRSNTGELFF. In DNA, the CDR3 is TGTGCCAGCAGCCCGACTAGAAGTAACACCGGGGAGCTGTTTTTT.

This sequence joins TRBV9 and TRBJ1-3; D is unresolved. Germline V gene lookup returns CDR1 SGDLS and CDR2 YYNGEE. The CDR3 has 15 residues. Trimming took off 4 bases at V and 2 bases at J, with 13 bases between the two ends. Written as DNA, the CDR3 is TGTGCCAGCAGCCCCCGAGCGGTCACTGGAAACACCATATATTTT. This encodes CASSPRAVTGNTIYF. Together with reference TRBV9 and TRBJ1-3, the CDR3 gives the full variable domain: DSGVTQTPKHLITATGQRVTLRCSPRSGDLSVYWYQQSLDQGLQFLIQYYNGEERAKGNILERFSAQQFPDLHSELNLSSLELGDSALYFCASSPRAVTGNTIYFGEGSWLTVV.

The J gene is TRBJ1-2, the V gene TRBV7-2; 9 positions match TRBD1. CDR1 is SGHTA and CDR2 is FQGNSA in the germline V gene. This CDR3 spans 14 amino acids. J lost 8 bases, V lost 5 bases, and 9 bases had no gene match. CDR3 nucleotide sequence: TGTGCCAGCAGCACCCACCGACAGGGGGGCGGCTACACCTTC. Amino acid sequence: CASSTHRQGGGYTF. Looking up the rest from reference TRBV7-2 and TRBJ1-2 gives the full variable domain: GAGVSQSPSNKVTEKGKDVELRCDPISGHTALYWYRQSLGQGLEFLIYFQGNSAPDKSGLPSDRFSAERTGGSVSTLTIQRTQQEDSAVYLCASSTHRQGGGYTFGSGTRLTVV.

The V gene is TRBV19, the J gene TRBJ1-2; tentative D call: TRBD1 (6 bases). This CDR3 spans 16 amino acids. V gave up 6 bases and J gave up 3 bases, with 20 bases separating them. Germline CDR1 reads LNHDA; CDR2 reads SQIVND (reference sequence). CDR3 DNA: TGTGCCAGTAGACACCCAGAACTGACAGGCTACTATGGCTACACCTTC. Translating gives CASRHPELTGYYGYTF.

The V call is TRBV6-6, the J call TRBJ2-1, with TRBD2 identical over 7 bases. CDR3 length: 16 amino acids. Germline-derived CDR1 and CDR2 are MNHNY and SVGAGI (reference sequence). Germline trimming cut 6 bases from V and 7 bases from J; bases unmatched to any gene: 15. CDR3 DNA sequence: TGTGCCAGCAGCGGGTTCCGAGCGGGGACCCTGAATGAGCAGTTCTTC. Translating gives CASSGFRAGTLNEQFF.